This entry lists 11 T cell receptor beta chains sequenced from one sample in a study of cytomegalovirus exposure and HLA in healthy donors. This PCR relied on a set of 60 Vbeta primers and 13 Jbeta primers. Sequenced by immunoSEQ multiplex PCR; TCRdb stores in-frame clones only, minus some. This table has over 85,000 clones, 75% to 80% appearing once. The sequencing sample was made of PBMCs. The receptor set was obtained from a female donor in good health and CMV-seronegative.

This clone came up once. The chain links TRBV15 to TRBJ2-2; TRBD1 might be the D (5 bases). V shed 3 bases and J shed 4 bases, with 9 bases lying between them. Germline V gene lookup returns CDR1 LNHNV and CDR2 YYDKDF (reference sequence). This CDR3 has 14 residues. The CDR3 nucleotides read TGTGCCACCAGCAGTGGACACTTCACCGGGGAGCTGTTTTTT. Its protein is CATSSGHFTGELFF.

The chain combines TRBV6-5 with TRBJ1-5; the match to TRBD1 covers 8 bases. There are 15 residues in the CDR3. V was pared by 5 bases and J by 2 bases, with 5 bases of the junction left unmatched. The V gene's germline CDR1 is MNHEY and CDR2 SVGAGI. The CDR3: CASSPETGGNQPQHF. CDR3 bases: TGTGCCAGCAGTCCTGAGACAGGGGGCAATCAGCCCCAGCATTTT.

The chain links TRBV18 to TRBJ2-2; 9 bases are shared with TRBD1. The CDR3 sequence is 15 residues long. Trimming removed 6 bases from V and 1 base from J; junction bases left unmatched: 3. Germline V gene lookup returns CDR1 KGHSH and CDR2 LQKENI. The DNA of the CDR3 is TGTGCCAGCTCCCCGGGACAGGGGAACACCGGGGAGCTGTTTTTT. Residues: CASSPGQGNTGELFF.

The CDR3 DNA reads as TGTGCCAGCAGTAGGGTCGGGACAGGGTTGGAGGAGCAGTACTTC. Encoded protein: CASSRVGTGLEEQYF. The chain joins TRBV27 to TRBJ2-7, with 9 bases lining up with TRBD1. The CDR3 is made up of 15 amino acids. Germline assignment: CDR1 MNHEY and CDR2 SMNVEV (reference sequence). Trimming removed 5 bases from V and 7 bases from J; junction bases left unmatched: 12.

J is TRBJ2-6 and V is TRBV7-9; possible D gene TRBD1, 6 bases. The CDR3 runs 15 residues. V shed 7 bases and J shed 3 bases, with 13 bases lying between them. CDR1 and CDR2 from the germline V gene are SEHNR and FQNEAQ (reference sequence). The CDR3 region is CASTPQGLGANVLTF. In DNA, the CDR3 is TGTGCCAGCACCCCTCAGGGGCTTGGGGCCAACGTCCTGACTTTC.

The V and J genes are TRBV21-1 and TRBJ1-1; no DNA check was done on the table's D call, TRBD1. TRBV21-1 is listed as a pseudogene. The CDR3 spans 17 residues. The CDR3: CASSKTRNRGQGTEAFF. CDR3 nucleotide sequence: TGTGCCAGCAGCAAGACCCGGAACAGGGGGCAGGGCACTGAAGCTTTCTTT.

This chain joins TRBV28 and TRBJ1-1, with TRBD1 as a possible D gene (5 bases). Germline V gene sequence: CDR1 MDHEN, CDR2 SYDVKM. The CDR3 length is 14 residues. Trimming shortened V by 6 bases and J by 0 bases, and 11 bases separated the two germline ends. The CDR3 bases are TGTGCCAGCAGATCCGACAGTTTGAACACTGAAGCTTTCTTT. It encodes CASRSDSLNTEAFF.

CDR3 amino acids: CAITQRTGNYGYTF. CDR3 in DNA: TGTGCCATCACCCAGAGGACAGGGAATTACGGCTACACCTTC. This chain joins TRBV10-3 and TRBJ1-2; the match to TRBD1 covers 8 bases. The V and J ends lost 7 bases and 8 bases, in that order; junction bases with no gene match: 12. Germline V CDR1 and CDR2: ENHRY, SYGVKD. The CDR3 is made up of 14 amino acids.

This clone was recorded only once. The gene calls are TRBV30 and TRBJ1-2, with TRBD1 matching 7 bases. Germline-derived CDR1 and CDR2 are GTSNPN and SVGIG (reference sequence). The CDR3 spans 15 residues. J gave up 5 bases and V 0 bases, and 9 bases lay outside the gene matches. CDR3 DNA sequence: TGTGCCTGGAGTGTAGGTTCAGGGGGTTCTTATGGCTACACCTTC. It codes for CAWSVGSGGSYGYTF.

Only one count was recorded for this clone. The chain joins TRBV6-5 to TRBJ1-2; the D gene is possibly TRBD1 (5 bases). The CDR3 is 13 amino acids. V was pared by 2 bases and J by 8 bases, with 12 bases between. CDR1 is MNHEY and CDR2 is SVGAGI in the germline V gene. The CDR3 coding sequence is TGTGCCAGCAGTTACAGGGCGGGGGGGGGCTACACCTTC. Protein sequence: CASSYRAGGGYTF.

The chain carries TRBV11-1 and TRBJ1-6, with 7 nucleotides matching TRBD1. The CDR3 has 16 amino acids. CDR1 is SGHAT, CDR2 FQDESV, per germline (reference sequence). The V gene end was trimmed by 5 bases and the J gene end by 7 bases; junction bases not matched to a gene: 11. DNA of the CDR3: TGTGCCAGCAGCCTACCGACAGGGCTGGGGAATTCACCCCTCCACTTT. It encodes CASSLPTGLGNSPLHF.